The clone carrying this T cell receptor beta chain was detected only a few times. Its specificity is not known. Germline V gene data show CDR1 as MGHRA and CDR2 as YSYEKL. The CDR3 contains 15 residues. The V and J ends lost 0 bases and 0 bases respectively, with 7 bases between them. This sample was taken from a study of T-cell memory formation after mild COVID-19. Study-level information: Clusters of TCRs were largely donor specific.

Libraries for TCRalpha and TCRbeta carried sample barcodes and unique molecular identifiers via 5'RACE. TCRdb redid the calling of the 5' RACE reads with MiXCR, one entry per CDR3 protein. The data hold 550,000 to 600,000 distinct CDR3 sequences, with around a sixth observed a single time. Study results and caveats: Memory cells collected pre-infection included some clones that later responded, suggesting cross-reactive memory joined.

The specimen sequenced was PBMCs or a T cell subset sorted from them (not recorded which). The clonotype comes from an adult woman who had mild COVID-19 (a few samples of this study predate the infection). Cell type and time point are not known. V gene TRBV4-1 combines with J gene TRBJ2-3; D is undetermined. The CDR3 protein is CASSQDRASTDTQYF. The CDR3 DNA follows: TGCGCCAGCAGCCAAGATCGGGCTAGCACAGATACGCAGTATTTT.